This T cell receptor beta chain originates from a study of T cell changes during pregnancy in multiple sclerosis. This clone was recorded once. This table comes from immunoSEQ multiplex PCR, and its TCRdb copy is limited to in-frame clones, with some not included. The data hold about 38,000 clones, with about 93% observed a single time. Trimming cost V 2 bases and J 8 bases, with 7 bases left between them. CDR3 length: 12 residues. Germline CDR1 reads WNHNN; CDR2 reads SYGVQD (reference sequence). The starting material was CD4+ T cells from peripheral blood mononuclear cells, obtained after pregnancy. V gene TRBV10-1 combines with J gene TRBJ2-1, with D possibly TRBD1 on 6 matching bases. This receptor was identified in a female donor in good health, enrolled as a control in a pregnancy study. CDR3 nucleotide sequence: TGCGCCAGCAGTGAGACAGGGCATGAGCAGTTCTTC. Encoded protein: CASSETGHEQFF.